The present entry profiles one T cell receptor beta chain with its context. The data were taken from a study of blood T cells in healthy people across ages. The CDR3 has 11 residues. Germline-derived CDR1 and CDR2 are DFQATT and SNEGSKA (reference sequence). Deletions cut 2 bases from V and 5 bases from J, with 5 bases between. The people who gave samples were healthy Caucasians from Russia, aged roughly 6 to 95. Primed by a sample-barcoded 5' primer and a J-beta primer mix, a second PCR proceeded for 7 to 11 cycles. Each CDR3 protein gets one entry after TCRdb re-called the 5' RACE reads with MiXCR. The table includes about 1.7 million distinct CDR3 sequences, 28% detected once.

This clonotype was obtained from a woman in her 30s in good health. The rearrangement links TRBV20-1 to TRBJ2-3; D unclear. Input material: blood. In DNA form, the CDR3 reads TGCAGTGCTAGAAAGGAAGATACGCAGTATTTT. Amino acids: CSARKEDTQYF.